This T cell receptor (beta chain) was retrieved from a study of Graves' ophthalmopathy and Graves' hyperthyroidism. Study-wide results and limits: Appearing in blood as well were most expanded thyroid clonotypes above 0.001 frequency.

The CDR3 loop spans 11 amino acids. Per germline, CDR1 SGHRS and CDR2 YFSETQ. This clonotype was seen many times. The target antigen is unknown. The junction does not match germline at one end; this may be a read error. For repertoire sequencing, the TCR beta CDR3 regions were amplified from RNA transcripts. A first-round RT-PCR used HTBI primers, followed by a second-round multiplex PCR. MiXCR was run by TCRdb on the multiplex PCR reads, yielding one entry per CDR3 protein. The sample shows roughly 1.1 million distinct CDR3 sequences, less than 45% of them seen only once. The gene calls are TRBV5-1 and TRBJ1-2, with D hard to call. The sequence was collected from an adult man with Graves' hyperthyroidism. Sequencing was performed on peripheral blood or thyroid tissue (not recorded which). CDR3 loop: CASSLTGGYTF. The CDR3 DNA is TGTGCCAGCAGCTTGACGGGTGGCTACACCTTC.